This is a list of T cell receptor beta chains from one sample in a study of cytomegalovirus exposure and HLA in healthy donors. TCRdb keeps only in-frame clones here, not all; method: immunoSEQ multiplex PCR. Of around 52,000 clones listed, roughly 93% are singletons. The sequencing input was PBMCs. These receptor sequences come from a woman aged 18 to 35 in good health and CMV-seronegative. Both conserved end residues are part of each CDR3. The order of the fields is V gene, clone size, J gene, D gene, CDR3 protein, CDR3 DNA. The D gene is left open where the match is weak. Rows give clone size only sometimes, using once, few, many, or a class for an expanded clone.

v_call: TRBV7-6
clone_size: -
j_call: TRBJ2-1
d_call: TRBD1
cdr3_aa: CASSLRRGTGAYNEQFF
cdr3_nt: TGTGCCAGCAGCTTACGCCGTGGGACAGGAGCCTACAATGAGCAGTTCTTC

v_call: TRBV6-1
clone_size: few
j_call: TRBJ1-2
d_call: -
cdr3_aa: CASSEERIPYGYTF
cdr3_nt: TGTGCCAGCAGTGAAGAGAGGATTCCCTACGGCTACACCTTC

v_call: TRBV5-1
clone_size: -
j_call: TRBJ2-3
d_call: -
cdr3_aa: CASSLASVPPTDTQYF
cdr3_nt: TGCGCCAGCAGCTTGGCGTCGGTCCCCCCGACAGATACGCAGTATTTT

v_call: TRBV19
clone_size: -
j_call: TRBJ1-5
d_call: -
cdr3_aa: CASTSLARNQPQHF
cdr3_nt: TGTGCCAGTACCTCGCTGGCTCGCAATCAGCCCCAGCATTTT

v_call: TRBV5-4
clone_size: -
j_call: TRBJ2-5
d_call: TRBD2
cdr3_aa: CASSWGGRALETQYF
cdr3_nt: TGTGCCAGCAGCTGGGGGGGGAGGGCCCTGGAGACCCAGTACTTC

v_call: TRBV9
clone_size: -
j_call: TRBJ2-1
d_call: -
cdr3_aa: CASSVGTRAVYEQFF
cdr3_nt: TGTGCCAGCAGCGTAGGAACTCGAGCCGTCTATGAGCAGTTCTTC

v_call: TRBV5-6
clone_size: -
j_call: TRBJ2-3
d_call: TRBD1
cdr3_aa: CASSFFSRGLTDTQYF
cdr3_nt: TGTGCCAGCAGCTTCTTCTCCAGGGGGCTCACAGATACGCAGTATTTT

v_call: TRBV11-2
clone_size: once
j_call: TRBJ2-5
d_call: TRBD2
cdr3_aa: CASSRGTSGELKTQYF
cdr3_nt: TGTGCCAGCAGCCGCGGGACTAGCGGGGAGTTGAAGACCCAGTACTTC

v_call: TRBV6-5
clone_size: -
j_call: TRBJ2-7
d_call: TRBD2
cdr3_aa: CASTSGSGGPYEQYF
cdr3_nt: TGTGCCAGCACCTCGGGTAGCGGGGGGCCCTACGAGCAGTACTTC

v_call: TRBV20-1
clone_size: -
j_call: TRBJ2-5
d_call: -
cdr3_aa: CSAPIGETQYF
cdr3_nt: TGCAGTGCCCCAATCGGTGAGACCCAGTACTTC

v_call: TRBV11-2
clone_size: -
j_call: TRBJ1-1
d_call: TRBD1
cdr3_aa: CASSSRGQTTEAFF
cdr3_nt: TGTGCCAGCAGCTCGCGGGGACAGACGACCGAGGCTTTCTTT

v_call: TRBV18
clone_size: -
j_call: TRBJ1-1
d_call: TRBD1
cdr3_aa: CASSPSLLTGASEAFF
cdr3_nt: TGTGCCAGCTCACCCTCCCTCTTAACAGGGGCCTCTGAAGCTTTCTTT

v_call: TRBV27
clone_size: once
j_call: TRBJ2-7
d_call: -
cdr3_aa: CASRTNRAGGYEQYF
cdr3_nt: TGTGCCAGCAGAACTAACAGGGCCGGAGGCTACGAGCAGTACTTC

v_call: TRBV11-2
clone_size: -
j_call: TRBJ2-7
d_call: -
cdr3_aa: CASSLEVRSYEQYF
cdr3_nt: TGTGCCAGCAGCTTAGAGGTCAGGTCCTACGAGCAGTACTTC

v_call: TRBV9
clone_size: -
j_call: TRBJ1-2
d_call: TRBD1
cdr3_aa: CASSEGTGSNYGYTF
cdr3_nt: TGTGCCAGCAGCGAGGGGACAGGATCTAACTATGGCTACACCTTC

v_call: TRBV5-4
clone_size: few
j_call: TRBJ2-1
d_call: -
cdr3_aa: CASSFSSATGYNEQFF
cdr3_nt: TGTGCCAGCAGCTTCTCCTCCGCGACTGGGTACAATGAGCAGTTCTTC

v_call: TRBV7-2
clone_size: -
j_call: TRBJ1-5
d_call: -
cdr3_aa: CASSLDGGGNQPQHF
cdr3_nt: TGTGCCAGCAGCTTAGACGGGGGTGGCAATCAGCCCCAGCATTTT

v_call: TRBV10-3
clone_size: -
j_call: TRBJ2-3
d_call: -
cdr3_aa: CAIRQTADTQYF
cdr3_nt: TGTGCCATCAGACAGACCGCAGATACGCAGTATTTT